The entry below gives a single T cell receptor (beta chain) sequence along with its context. The antigen this receptor binds is unknown. There are no base qualities to consult, and no much larger clone falls within one base. This entry is derived from a study of blood T cells in healthy people across ages (dated by TCRdb to the mid-2010s). With respect to the entire study: In model experiments, template switching captured about one uniquely barcoded TCR beta cDNA molecule for every two T cells. Age-related changes in TCR beta repertoire diversity were measured in the study by deep sequencing normalized with unique cDNA molecular identifiers. Four age groups were formed from the donors: young (average roughly 15 years), middle-aged (around 37), aged (around 68) and long-lived (less than 85). Two additional independent replicas of 1 million unique cDNA reads from the same blood draw were analyzed for two donors (one aged 18 to 30 and one aged 80 or older). To avoid experimental bias, donors of different ages were randomly spread across the sequencing lanes. Beyond this particular receptor, the publication reports: Compared with the aged group, the long-lived group had more naive CD4+ T cells, fewer expanded clones and increased TCR diversity, a pattern suggesting age selection. Observed TCR beta diversity per million T cells fell roughly linearly with age, and a significant reduction was already apparent by age about 36. Because the CMV infection status of the donors was unknown, age-related changes in expanded clonotypes may potentially have been confounded. The percentage of naive T cells measured by flow cytometry correlated strongly with observed TCR beta diversity. Estimates of total diversity from one million sequenced T cells were regarded as lower bounds and underestimates. Because profiling used bulk unsorted PBMCs, naive and antigen-experienced compartments could not be compared conclusively.

The germline V gene supplies CDR1 MGHRA and CDR2 YSYEKL. Trimming removed 0 bases from V and 9 bases from J, leaving 9 bases between the germline ends. The CDR3 numbers 13 residues from cysteine through phenylalanine. The kept DNA is CDR3 alone, 39 bases in frame from the first base. The library was prepared using 5' RACE. The sequencing machine was an Illumina HiSeq 2500. A second PCR of roughly 7 to 11 cycles was run with a J-beta primer mix and a sample-barcoded 5' primer. A unique molecular identifier was introduced onto each TCR beta cDNA molecule by a template-switch 5' adaptor carrying 12 random nucleotides. At least 3 million CDR3-containing paired-end reads were obtained from each sample. All of the RNA was converted into first-strand cDNA using the Mint cDNA synthesis kit, with a TRBC-specific oligonucleotide serving as the primer. Following uracil-DNA glycosylase treatment, all cDNA underwent a first 18-cycle PCR with the universal primers M1SS and BC2_uni_R. The paper's processing steps were these. For normalization, 1 million high-quality reads were randomly selected from each sample, with every read carrying a distinct molecular identifier. Reads with shared molecular identifiers were discarded instead of being binned into consensus sequences. MiTCR, with a Q25 quality threshold and the strictest error-elimination algorithm, was used for CDR3 identification, clonotype clustering and error correction. A nonparametric unseen species model using Euler transformation provided a lower-bound estimate of total TCR beta diversity. The public sequencing data were trimmed at Q25 with fastp and processed into clonotypes with MiXCR by TCRdb, which kept only in-frame beta chains. Each entry merges the rows of one CDR3 protein and shows their most common DNA and genes. Here the V and J calls rest on TCRdb's processing, not on the authors' analysis. For this sample the table gives some 900,000 distinct CDR3 sequences, of which roughly 52% were detected only once. 13% of the sample lies in the top ten.

Donors were 30 to 45 systemically healthy Caucasian individuals from Russia aged 6 to 90 years. Ten milliliters of peripheral blood were drawn from each donor into EDTA-treated Vacutainer tubes. Ficoll-Paque density-gradient centrifugation was used to isolate PBMCs, with at least 6 million per sample. Total RNA was extracted from PBMCs with Trizol reagent, with at least 6 micrograms obtained per sample. The percentages of naive CD45RAhigh/CD27high T cells were determined by flow cytometry on a PBMC aliquot from every donor. This TCR came from a man aged 30 to 45 in good health. Sample: blood. The rearranged chain carries TRBV4-1 and TRBJ1-5, with TRBD1 tentatively as D gene (5 bases match). The encoded CDR3 is CASSQDPGWPQHF. The DNA sequence is given as TGCGCCAGCAGCCAAGACCCAGGGTGGCCCCAGCATTTT.